Reported below is one T cell receptor (beta chain). This entry is derived from a study of cytomegalovirus exposure and HLA in healthy donors. The PCR ran on 60 Vbeta and 13 Jbeta primers. Some clones are missing from TCRdb's copy, which holds only in-frame ones; the method was immunoSEQ multiplex PCR. The data contain more than 150,000 clones, roughly 84% of them singletons. Germline trimming cut 1 base from V and 10 bases from J; bases unmatched to any gene: 4. Per the germline V gene, CDR1 is MGHDK and CDR2 is SYGVNS. The CDR3 length is 15 residues. This chain uses TRBV25-1 with TRBJ2-1, with 13 bases lining up with TRBD2. Sample: PBMCs. The receptor was isolated from a boy younger than 10 in good health and CMV-seronegative. This CDR3 is CASSEFGLAGVEQFF. The CDR3, as DNA: TGTGCCAGCAGTGAATTTGGACTAGCGGGAGTCGAGCAGTTCTTC.